The clone carrying this T cell receptor beta chain was seen a single time. Its antigen is unidentified. TCRdb reanalysed the 5' RACE reads using MiXCR and keeps one entry per CDR3 protein. The sample carries over 300,000 distinct CDR3 sequences, under 25% recorded once. The record originates from a study of T-cell memory formation after mild COVID-19. Study-level points and caveats: Prior to infection, memory already included some responding clones, suggesting cross-reactive memory joined.

The germline CDR1 and CDR2 sequences are MDHEN and SYDVKM. This CDR3 spans 13 amino acids. V lost 3 bases and J 7 bases, leaving 10 bases between the germline ends. The material sequenced was PBMCs or a T cell subset sorted from them (not recorded which). The chain links TRBV28 to TRBJ2-1; possibly TRBD1 for D (5 bases). The clonotype was recovered from a man aged 18 to 30 who had mild COVID-19 (a few samples of this study predate the infection). Cell type and time point are not known. CDR3 in amino acids: CASSFQGLNEQFF. For the CDR3, the DNA is TGTGCCAGCAGTTTTCAGGGTTTGAATGAGCAGTTCTTC. Using reference TRBV28 and TRBJ2-1 for the parts outside the CDR3, the full variable domain is DVKVTQSSRYLVKRTGEKVFLECVQDMDHENMFWYRQDPGLGLRLIYFSYDVKMKEKGDIPEGYSVSREKKERFSLILESASTNQTSMYLCASSFQGLNEQFFGPGTRLTVL.